Below, 10 T cell receptor beta chains from the same sample are listed, as sequenced in a study of T cells after yellow fever vaccination. Each CDR3 protein is one row after TCRdb ran MiXCR on the 5' RACE reads. Counted here are about 320,000 distinct CDR3 sequences, 4% to 5.5% occurring once; the ten biggest clones make up roughly a fifth. The sequenced sample was PBMCs, obtained 15 days after the yellow fever booster vaccination. These receptors all stem from a young man who received the YFV17D yellow fever vaccine.

There are many counts of this clonotype. The V gene is TRBV29-1, the J gene TRBJ1-2; no clear D. Germline V gene sequence: CDR1 SQVTM, CDR2 ANQGSEA. The CDR3 runs to 12 residues. V was shortened by 7 bases and J by 8 bases, with 17 bases between the two germline ends. CDR3 amino acids: CSADVYGLGYTF. The CDR3 nucleotides are TGCAGCGCCGACGTCTATGGTCTGGGCTACACCTTC.

This clonotype has only a few counts. J is TRBJ2-2 and V is TRBV4-1; TRBD1 matches at 8 bases. CDR1 MGHRA and CDR2 YSYEKL come from the germline V gene. V lost 0 bases to trimming and J lost 2 bases; unmatched junction nucleotides: 5. The length of the CDR3 is 17 residues. CDR3 amino acids: CASSQEHQGANTGELFF. In DNA form, the CDR3 reads TGCGCCAGCAGCCAAGAACATCAGGGGGCAAACACCGGGGAGCTGTTTTTT.

This clonotype was counted ten times or more. V usage is TRBV12-3 or TRBV12-4 and J usage is TRBJ1-2; D is unclear. The CDR3 is 12 residues long. V was cut by 2 bases and J by 8 bases, with 9 bases left in between. The CDR3 sequence is CASSLPGRGYTF. The CDR3 DNA reads TGTGCCAGCAGTTTACCGGGGAGGGGCTACACCTTC.

This clonotype was detected ten times or more. This chain uses TRBV7-3 with TRBJ2-3; D might be TRBD2 (6 bases). This CDR3 region has 16 residues. Germline V gene data show CDR1 as SGHTA and CDR2 as FQGTGA. V gave up 1 base and J gave up 5 bases, with 16 bases separating them. CDR3 residues: CASSLSRDSGGDTQYF. CDR3 coding DNA: TGTGCCAGCAGCTTAAGCCGGGACTCCGGTGGAGATACGCAGTATTTT.

This clonotype was seen at least ten times. The chain employs TRBV6-2 or TRBV6-3 and TRBJ2-5; TRBD1 agrees at 10 bases. CDR3 length: 16 residues. The trim removed 0 bases at V and 3 bases at J, leaving 4 bases unmatched. The germline V gene encodes CDR1 MNHEY and CDR2 SVGEGT. The DNA for the CDR3 is TGTGCCAGCAGTTACTCGATCGGACAGGGGGAAGAGACCCAGTACTTC. This codes for CASSYSIGQGEETQYF.

This clonotype showed up just a few times. The V call is TRBV7-2, the J call TRBJ1-5; no reliable D call. V lost 5 bases to trimming and J lost 5 bases, with 19 bases between them. CDR1 and CDR2 from the germline V gene are SGHTA and FQGNSA. The CDR3 runs to 16 residues. CDR3: CASSPRAREGYQPQHF. CDR3 DNA: TGTGCCAGCAGCCCCCGGGCGAGGGAAGGATATCAGCCCCAGCATTTT.

The rearrangement joins TRBV7-6 to TRBJ2-2, with D perhaps matching TRBD2 (6 bases). Per germline, CDR1 SGHVS and CDR2 FNYEAQ. The CDR3 loop spans 18 amino acids. Trimming took 5 bases from V and 1 from J, leaving 20 bases between them. CDR3 sequence (DNA): TGTGCCAGCAGCCGCCAGGGACTCGGGACGAAGAACACCGGGGAGCTGTTTTTT. Its protein product is CASSRQGLGTKNTGELFF. Combining the CDR3 with reference TRBV7-6 and TRBJ2-2 gives the whole variable domain GAGVSQSPRYKVTKRGQDVALRCDPISGHVSLYWYRQALGQGPEFLTYFNYEAQQDKSGLPNDRFSAERPEGSISTLTIQRTEQRDSAMYRCASSRQGLGTKNTGELFFGEGSRLTVL.

The chain is built from TRBV7-9 and TRBJ1-4, with TRBD1 matching 10 bases. The germline gives CDR1 SEHNR, CDR2 FQNEAQ (reference sequence). V shed 8 bases, J shed 8 bases, and the junction held 8 bases outside the gene matches. The CDR3 is 14 residues long. The CDR3 nucleotides read TGTGCCAGCCTTCGGGGGACAGGGGACGAAAAACTGTTTTTT. Translation gives CASLRGTGDEKLFF. The entire variable domain, with the rest obtained from reference TRBV7-9 and TRBJ1-4, is as follows: DTGVSQNPRHKITKRGQNVTFRCDPISEHNRLYWYRQTLGQGPEFLTYFQNEAQLEKSRLLSDRFSAERPKGSFSTLEIQRTEQGDSAMYLCASLRGTGDEKLFFGSGTQLSVL.

In its sample, this clonotype was seen many times. The rearrangement links TRBV10-3 to TRBJ1-1; no definite D call. The CDR3 sequence is 13 residues long. The germline V and J ends were trimmed by 10 bases and 8 bases, with 20 bases remaining between them. Germline V gives CDR1 ENHRY, CDR2 SYGVKD. As DNA, the CDR3 is TGTGCCACCAAAACCGCAAACGCCCTGGAAGCTTTCTTT. This translates into CATKTANALEAFF.

This clonotype was seen repeatedly, ten times or more. The chain is built from TRBV4-3 and TRBJ1-6; D is unclear. V lost 3 bases, J lost 2 bases, and 5 bases lay in between. Germline-derived CDR1 and CDR2 are LGHNA and YSLEER. This CDR3 region has 14 residues. The CDR3 region is CASSQLAYNSPLHF. The CDR3 region has the DNA TGCGCCAGCAGCCAGTTAGCCTATAATTCACCCCTCCACTTT.